The sequence of this TCR beta chain was determined in a study of T-cell reconstitution after alpha-beta-depleted transplantation in children. Points from the study as a whole: Expanded graft clones numbering several hundred reportedly gave rise to alpha-beta T cells about two months after transplant. It was surviving recipient T cells and thymic progenitors that gave some patients high TCRbeta diversity at day 60. Newly made T cells mostly supplied T-cell counts and diversity one year after transplant.

V gave up 0 bases and J gave up 2 bases; unmatched junction bases: 10. CDR3 size: 18 residues. Germline V CDR1 and CDR2: LGHNA, YSLEER. The TCRbeta library was prepared with unique molecular identifiers. One entry per CDR3 protein results from TCRdb running MiXCR on the PCR reads. Of 44,000 or so distinct CDR3 sequences listed, nearly 9.5% were seen once; the top ten hold 27%. Concerning this clonotype: As yet, its antigen is unknown.

Sample: PBMCs, mostly from graft donor cells, taken 60 days after TCRalphabeta/CD19-depleted stem cell transplant. The TCR sequence derives from a male patient aged 2 to 10 who had a stem cell transplant for chronic granulomatous disease, so the T cells may come from the graft donor. V and J are TRBV4-3 and TRBJ2-5; 9 bases align to TRBD1. For the CDR3, the DNA is TGCGCCAGCAGCCAAGATCAGGGGACAGGGCTTCCGCAAGAGACCCAGTACTTC. Translation gives CASSQDQGTGLPQETQYF.